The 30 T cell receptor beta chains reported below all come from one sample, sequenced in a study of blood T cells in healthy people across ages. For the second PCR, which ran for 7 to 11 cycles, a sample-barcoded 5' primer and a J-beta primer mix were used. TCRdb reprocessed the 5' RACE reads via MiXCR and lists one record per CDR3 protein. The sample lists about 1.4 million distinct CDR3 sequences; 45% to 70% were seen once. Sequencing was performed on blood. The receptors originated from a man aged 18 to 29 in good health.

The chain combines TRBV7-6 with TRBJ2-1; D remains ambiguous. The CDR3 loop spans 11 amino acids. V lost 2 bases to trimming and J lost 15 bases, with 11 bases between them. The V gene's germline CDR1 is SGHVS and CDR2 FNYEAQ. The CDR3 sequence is CASSLQASVFF. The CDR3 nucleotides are TGTGCCAGCAGCTTACAGGCGTCCGTGTTCTTC.

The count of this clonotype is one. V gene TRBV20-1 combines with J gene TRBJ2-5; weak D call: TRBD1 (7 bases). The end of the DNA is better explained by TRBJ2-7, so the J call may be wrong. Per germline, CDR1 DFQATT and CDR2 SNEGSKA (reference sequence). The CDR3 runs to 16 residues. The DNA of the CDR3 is TGCAGTGCTACCAGGGGGGCAACGGCGCGGGACCACGAGCAGTACTTC. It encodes CSATRGATARDHEQYF.

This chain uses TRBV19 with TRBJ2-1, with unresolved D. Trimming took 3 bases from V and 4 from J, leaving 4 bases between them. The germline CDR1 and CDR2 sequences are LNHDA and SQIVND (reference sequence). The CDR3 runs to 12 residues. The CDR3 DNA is TGTGCCAGTAGTATGAGTTACAATGAGCAGTTCTTC. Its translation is CASSMSYNEQFF.

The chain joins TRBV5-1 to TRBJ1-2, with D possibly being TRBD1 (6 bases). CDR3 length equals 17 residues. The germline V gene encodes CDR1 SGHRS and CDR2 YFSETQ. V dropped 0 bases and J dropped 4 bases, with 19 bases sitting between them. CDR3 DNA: TGCGCCAGCAGCTTGGGGAACAGGGAATTTACCCGCTATGGCTACACCTTC. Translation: CASSLGNREFTRYGYTF.

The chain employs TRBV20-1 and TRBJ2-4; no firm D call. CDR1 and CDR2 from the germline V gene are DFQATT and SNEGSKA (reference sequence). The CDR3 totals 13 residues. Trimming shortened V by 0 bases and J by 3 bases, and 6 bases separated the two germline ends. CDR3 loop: CSAREALKNIQYF. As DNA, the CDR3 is TGCAGTGCTAGAGAGGCTCTCAAAAACATTCAGTACTTC.

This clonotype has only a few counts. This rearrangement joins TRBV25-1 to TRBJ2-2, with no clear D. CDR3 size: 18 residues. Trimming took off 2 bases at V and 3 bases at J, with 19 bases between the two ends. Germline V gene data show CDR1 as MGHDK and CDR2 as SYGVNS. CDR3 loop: CASSERQTFGLHTGELFF. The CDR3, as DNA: TGTGCCAGCAGTGAAAGACAAACTTTCGGCTTACACACCGGGGAGCTGTTTTTT.

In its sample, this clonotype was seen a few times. CDR3 in amino acids: CASRAGYDGKNIQYF. In DNA form, the CDR3 reads TGTGCCAGCAGGGCAGGGTATGATGGCAAAAACATTCAGTACTTC. This chain links TRBV6-1 with TRBJ2-4, with D possibly being TRBD1 (5 bases). The CDR3 extends over 15 amino acids. Germline CDR1 and CDR2: MNHNS and SASEGT. V was cut by 6 bases and J by 3 bases, with 15 bases left in between.

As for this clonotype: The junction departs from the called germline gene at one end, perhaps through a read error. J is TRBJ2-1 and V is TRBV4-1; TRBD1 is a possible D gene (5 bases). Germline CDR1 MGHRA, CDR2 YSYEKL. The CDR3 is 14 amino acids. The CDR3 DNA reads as TGCGCCAGCAGCCAAGCGAACAGGTACAATGAGCAGGTCTTC. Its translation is CASSQANRYNEQVF.

CDR3 DNA: TGTGCCAGCAGTTTATCTAGCGGAGCGGCCTACAATGAGCAGTTCTTC. Its translation: CASSLSSGAAYNEQFF. The chain carries TRBV12-3 or TRBV12-4 and TRBJ2-1, with TRBD2 matching over 7 bases. The CDR3 runs to 16 residues. The V gene end was trimmed by 2 bases and the J gene end by 2 bases; junction bases not matched to a gene: 6.

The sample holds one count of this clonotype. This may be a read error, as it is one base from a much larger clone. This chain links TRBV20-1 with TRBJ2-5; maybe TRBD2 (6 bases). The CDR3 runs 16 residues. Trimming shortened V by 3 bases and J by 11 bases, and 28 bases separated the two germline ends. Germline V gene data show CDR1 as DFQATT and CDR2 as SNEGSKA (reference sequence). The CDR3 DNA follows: TGCAGTGCTAGGCCCGCCGGGCGGGGTAGCACGAATGAGCAGTACTTC. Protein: CSARPAGRGSTNEQYF.

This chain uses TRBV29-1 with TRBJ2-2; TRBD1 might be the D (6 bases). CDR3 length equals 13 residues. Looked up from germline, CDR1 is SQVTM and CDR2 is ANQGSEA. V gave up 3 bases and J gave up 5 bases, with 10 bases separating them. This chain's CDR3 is CSVDRGDTGELFF. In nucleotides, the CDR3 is TGCAGCGTTGACAGGGGTGATACCGGGGAGCTGTTTTTT.

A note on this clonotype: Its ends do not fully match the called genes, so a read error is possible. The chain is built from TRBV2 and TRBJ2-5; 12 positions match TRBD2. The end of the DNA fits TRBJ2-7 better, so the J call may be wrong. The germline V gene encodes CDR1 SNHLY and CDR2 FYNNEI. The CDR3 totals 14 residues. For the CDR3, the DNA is TGTGCTAGCATTGAGACTAGCGGGAGCCACGAGCAGTACTTC. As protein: CASIETSGSHEQYF.

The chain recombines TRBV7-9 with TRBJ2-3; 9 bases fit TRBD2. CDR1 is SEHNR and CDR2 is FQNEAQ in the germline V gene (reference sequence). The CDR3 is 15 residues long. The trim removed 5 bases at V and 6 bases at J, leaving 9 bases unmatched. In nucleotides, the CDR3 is TGTGCCAGCAGCAGACCGGGACTAGCAGACGATACGCAGTATTTT. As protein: CASSRPGLADDTQYF.

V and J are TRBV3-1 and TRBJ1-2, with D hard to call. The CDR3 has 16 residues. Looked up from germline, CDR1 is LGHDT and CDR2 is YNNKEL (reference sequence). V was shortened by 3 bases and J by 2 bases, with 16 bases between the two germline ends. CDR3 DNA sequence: TGTGCCAGCAGCCACGGGGAGGGATGGCGGAACTATGGCTACACCTTC. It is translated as CASSHGEGWRNYGYTF.

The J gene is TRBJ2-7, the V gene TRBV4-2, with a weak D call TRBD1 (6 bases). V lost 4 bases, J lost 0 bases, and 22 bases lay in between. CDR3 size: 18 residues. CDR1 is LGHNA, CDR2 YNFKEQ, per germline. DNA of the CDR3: TGTGCCAGCAGCCGGAACCAGGGGATTGGGTGGAGCTCCTACGAGCAGTACTTC. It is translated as CASSRNQGIGWSSYEQYF.

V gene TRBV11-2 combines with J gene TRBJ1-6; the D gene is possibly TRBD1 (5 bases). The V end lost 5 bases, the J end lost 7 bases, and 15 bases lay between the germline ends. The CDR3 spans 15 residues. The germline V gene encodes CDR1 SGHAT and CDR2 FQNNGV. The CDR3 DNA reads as TGTGCCAGCAGCCGGGACGGTCGGACGAATTCACCCCTCCACTTT. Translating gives CASSRDGRTNSPLHF. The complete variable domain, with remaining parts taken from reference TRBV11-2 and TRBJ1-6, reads EAGVAQSPRYKIIEKRQSVAFWCNPISGHATLYWYQQILGQGPKLLIQFQNNGVVDDSQLPKDRFSAERLKGVDSTLKIQPAKLEDSAVYLCASSRDGRTNSPLHFGNGTRLTVT.

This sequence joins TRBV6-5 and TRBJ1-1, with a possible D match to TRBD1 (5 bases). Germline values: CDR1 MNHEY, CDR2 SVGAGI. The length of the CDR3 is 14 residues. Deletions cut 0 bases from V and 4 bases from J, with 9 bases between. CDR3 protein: CASSYSRGGTEAFF. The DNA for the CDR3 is TGTGCCAGCAGTTACTCGAGGGGAGGCACTGAAGCTTTCTTT.

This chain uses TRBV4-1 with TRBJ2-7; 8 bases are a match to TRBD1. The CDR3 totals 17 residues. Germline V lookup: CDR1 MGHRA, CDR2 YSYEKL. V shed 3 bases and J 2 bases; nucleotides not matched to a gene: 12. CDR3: CASSQPERTGSTYEQYF. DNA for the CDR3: TGCGCCAGCAGCCAGCCCGAACGGACAGGGAGCACCTACGAGCAGTACTTC.

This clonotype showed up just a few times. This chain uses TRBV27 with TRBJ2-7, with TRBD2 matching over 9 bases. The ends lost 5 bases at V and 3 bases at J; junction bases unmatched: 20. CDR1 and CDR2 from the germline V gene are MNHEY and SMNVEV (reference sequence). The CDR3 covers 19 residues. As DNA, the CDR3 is TGTGCCAGCAGTCCCCGTGCAGGGAGCGGGGGGCAACGGTACTACGAGCAGTACTTC. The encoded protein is CASSPRAGSGGQRYYEQYF.

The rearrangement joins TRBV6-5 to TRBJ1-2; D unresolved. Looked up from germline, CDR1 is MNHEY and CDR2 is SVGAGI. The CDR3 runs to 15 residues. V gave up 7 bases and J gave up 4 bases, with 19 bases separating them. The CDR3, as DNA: TGTGCCAGCACCTACGGCGGCGGAACCTCCTATGGCTACACCTTC. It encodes CASTYGGGTSYGYTF.

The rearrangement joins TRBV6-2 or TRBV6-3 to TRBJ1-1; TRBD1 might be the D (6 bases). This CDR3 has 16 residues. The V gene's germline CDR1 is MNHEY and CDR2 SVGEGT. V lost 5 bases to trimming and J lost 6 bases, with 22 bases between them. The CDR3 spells CASSDSPQGRRSEAFF. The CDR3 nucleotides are TGTGCCAGCAGTGATTCACCGCAGGGGAGGAGGTCTGAAGCTTTCTTT.

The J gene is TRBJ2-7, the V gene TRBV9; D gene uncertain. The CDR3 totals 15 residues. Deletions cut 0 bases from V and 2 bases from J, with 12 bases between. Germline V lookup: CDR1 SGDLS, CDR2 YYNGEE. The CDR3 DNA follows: TGTGCCAGCAGCGTAGGGTGGACCGGTACCTACGAGCAGTACTTC. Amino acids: CASSVGWTGTYEQYF.

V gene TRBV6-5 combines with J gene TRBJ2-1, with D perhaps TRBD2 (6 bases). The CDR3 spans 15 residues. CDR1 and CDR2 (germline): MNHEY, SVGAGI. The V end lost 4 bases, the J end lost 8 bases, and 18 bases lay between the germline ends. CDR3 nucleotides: TGTGCCAGCAGTTCTGGGAGGAGGACCTTACATGAGCAGTTCTTC. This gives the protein CASSSGRRTLHEQFF.

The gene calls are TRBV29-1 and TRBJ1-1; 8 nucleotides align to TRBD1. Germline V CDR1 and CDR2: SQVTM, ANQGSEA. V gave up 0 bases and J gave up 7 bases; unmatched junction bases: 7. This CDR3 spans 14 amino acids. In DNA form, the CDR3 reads TGCAGCGTTGAAGATCGAGGACAGGGAATTGAAGCTTTCTTT. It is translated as CSVEDRGQGIEAFF.

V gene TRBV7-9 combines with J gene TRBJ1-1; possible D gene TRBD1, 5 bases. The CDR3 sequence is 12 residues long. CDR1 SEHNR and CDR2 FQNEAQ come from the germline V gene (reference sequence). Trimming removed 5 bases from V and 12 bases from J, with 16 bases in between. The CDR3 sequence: CASSGRGVGTFF. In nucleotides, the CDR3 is TGTGCCAGCAGCGGCAGAGGGGTAGGGACTTTCTTT.

The CDR3 spells CASRDGLGEQYF. CDR3 coding DNA: TGTGCCAGCAGGGACGGTCTCGGGGAGCAGTACTTC. V and J are TRBV6-5 and TRBJ2-5; possibly TRBD2 for D (5 bases). Trimming cost V 6 bases and J 11 bases, with 16 bases left between them. The CDR3 loop spans 12 amino acids. Germline assignment: CDR1 MNHEY and CDR2 SVGAGI.

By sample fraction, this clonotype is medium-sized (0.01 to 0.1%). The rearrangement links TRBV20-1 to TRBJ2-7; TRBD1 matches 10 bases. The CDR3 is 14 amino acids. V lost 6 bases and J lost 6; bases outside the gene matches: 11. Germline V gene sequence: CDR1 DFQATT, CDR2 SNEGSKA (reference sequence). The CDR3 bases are TGCAGTGCCACGACAGGGGGCGAATGGTTCGAGCAGTACTTC. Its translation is CSATTGGEWFEQYF.

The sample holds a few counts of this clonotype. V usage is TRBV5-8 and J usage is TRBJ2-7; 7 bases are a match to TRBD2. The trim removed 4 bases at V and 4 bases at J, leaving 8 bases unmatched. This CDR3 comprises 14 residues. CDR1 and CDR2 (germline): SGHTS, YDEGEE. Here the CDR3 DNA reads TGTGCCAGCAGCATCGGGACTAAATTATACGAGCAGTACTTC. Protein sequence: CASSIGTKLYEQYF.

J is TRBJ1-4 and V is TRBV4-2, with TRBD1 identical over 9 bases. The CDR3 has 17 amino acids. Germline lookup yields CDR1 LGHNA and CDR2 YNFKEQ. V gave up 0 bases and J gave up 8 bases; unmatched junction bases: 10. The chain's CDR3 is CASSQESVRTGDEKLFF. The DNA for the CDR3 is TGTGCCAGCAGCCAAGAATCAGTCCGGACAGGGGACGAAAAACTGTTTTTT.

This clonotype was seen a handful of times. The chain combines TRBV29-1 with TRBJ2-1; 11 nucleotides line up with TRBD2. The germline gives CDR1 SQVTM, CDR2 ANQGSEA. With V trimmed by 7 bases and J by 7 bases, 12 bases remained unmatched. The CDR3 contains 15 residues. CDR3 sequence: CSGRDSPSGRNEQFF. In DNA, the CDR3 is TGCAGCGGACGGGATTCTCCTAGCGGGAGGAATGAGCAGTTCTTC.